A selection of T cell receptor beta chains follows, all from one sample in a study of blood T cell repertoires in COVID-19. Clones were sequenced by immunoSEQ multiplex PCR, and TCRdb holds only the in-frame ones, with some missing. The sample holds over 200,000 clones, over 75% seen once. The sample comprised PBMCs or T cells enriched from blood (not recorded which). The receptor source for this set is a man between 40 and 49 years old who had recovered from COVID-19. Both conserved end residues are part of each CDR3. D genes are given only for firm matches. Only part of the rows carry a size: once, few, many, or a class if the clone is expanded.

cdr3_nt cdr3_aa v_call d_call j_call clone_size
TGTGCCAGCTCACCGGCCACAGGGGGAAATCAGCCCCAGCATTTT CASSPATGGNQPQHF TRBV18 TRBD1 TRBJ1-5 -
TGCGCCAGCGGTTCGTACGACAGACCTAAGGGGGGCTACACCTTC CASGSYDRPKGGYTF TRBV5-1 - TRBJ1-2 few
TGCGCCAGCAAGGGACAGTTTTCTGTTGGCACTGAAGCTTTCTTT CASKGQFSVGTEAFF TRBV4-1 TRBD1 TRBJ1-1 -
TGTGCCAGTAGGAGAGAGAGGGGGCAGCCCCAGCATTTT CASRRERGQPQHF TRBV19 - TRBJ1-5 -
TGTGCCAGCTCAGCAACAGGGGCTAATGAAAAACTGTTTTTT CASSATGANEKLFF TRBV18 TRBD1 TRBJ1-4 -
TGCGCCAGCAGTCGCACGACAGGTTCGAACACTGAAGCTTTCTTT CASSRTTGSNTEAFF TRBV23-1 - TRBJ1-1 -
TGTGCCAGCACCCCCGACAGAGCTAACTATGGCTACACCTTC CASTPDRANYGYTF TRBV2 - TRBJ1-2 -
TGTGCCAGCAGCTCCGGGACTAGCGGGGTGAATGAGCAGTTCTTC CASSSGTSGVNEQFF TRBV13 TRBD2 TRBJ2-1 -
TGTGCCAGCAGACCGAGCTCCTACAATGAGCAGTTCTTC CASRPSSYNEQFF TRBV9 - TRBJ2-1 once
TGTGCCAGCAGCTTAACGATCACTAGCGGGAGAAATGAGCAGTTCTTC CASSLTITSGRNEQFF TRBV7-3 TRBD2 TRBJ2-1 many
TGTGCCACCAGTGAGAGAGAGCGAGAGACCCAGTACTTC CATSERERETQYF TRBV24-1 - TRBJ2-5 -
TGTGCCAGCAGCCGAGTAGGGGGAGGCACAGATACGCAGTATTTT CASSRVGGGTDTQYF TRBV14 - TRBJ2-3 -
TGTACCAGCAGTTACAGTCTCGGCGGGGGGGACGAGCAGTTCTTC CTSSYSLGGGDEQFF TRBV6-5 TRBD2 TRBJ2-1 -
TGTGCCTGGACCCGGCCTGGACAGCGGGAAAAACTGTTTTTT CAWTRPGQREKLFF TRBV30 - TRBJ1-4 -
TGCAGCGTGAATGTGGAGGTACAAGAGACCCAGTACTTC CSVNVEVQETQYF TRBV29-1 - TRBJ2-5 medium-sized
TGCAGCGTTGAAGAAGGGGGTCCCGTTCCGAGGGGCTACACCTTC CSVEEGGPVPRGYTF TRBV29-1 - TRBJ1-2 -
TGTGCCAGCAGTAGGGGAACAGGAAGGAATGAGCAGTTCTTC CASSRGTGRNEQFF TRBV6-5 - TRBJ2-1 -
TGTGCCAGCAGTGAACGGCAGACTTCCTACGAGCAGTACTTC CASSERQTSYEQYF TRBV6-1 - TRBJ2-7 -
TGTGCCATCAGTGGGGGTGGACAGGGGGCTGCAGATACGCAGTATTTT CAISGGGQGAADTQYF TRBV10-3 TRBD1 TRBJ2-3 -
- CASSFLTGFGNGELFF TRBV7-3 - TRBJ2-2 -
TGTGCCAGCAGCGTTGTGACAGGAGGACGGCAGTACTTC CASSVVTGGRQYF TRBV9 - TRBJ2-7 -
TGTGCCAGTGACACAACAGGGGGCCGGTCACCCCTCCACTTT CASDTTGGRSPLHF TRBV19 TRBD1 TRBJ1-6 -
TGTGCCAGCAGTTTGAGGCCGTCAAACTATGGCTACACCTTC CASSLRPSNYGYTF TRBV27 - TRBJ1-2 -
TGTGCCACCAGTGATTGGGTGGGAGTCCAAGATACGCAGTATTTT CATSDWVGVQDTQYF TRBV24-1 - TRBJ2-3 -
TGCGCCAGCAGCCAACGAGGGACTAGGGTCTTCTATCCCCTCCAAGAGCAGTTCTTC CASSQRGTRVFYPLQEQFF TRBV4-1 TRBD2 TRBJ2-1 -
TGTGCCAGCAGGAGGCCGGGACTAGCGGACCCCGCGAACACCGGGGAGCTGTTTTTT CASRRPGLADPANTGELFF TRBV7-3 TRBD2 TRBJ2-2 few
TGTGCCAGCAGGCAGGGACTCTCCCACGAGCAGTACTTC CASRQGLSHEQYF TRBV6-5 - TRBJ2-7 -
TGTGCCAGCAGCCTTGGGAGGCGGGGGGGGACCTACAATGAGCAGTTCTTC CASSLGRRGGTYNEQFF TRBV13 TRBD2 TRBJ2-1 -
TGCGCCAGCAGCTCCTCCGGGACAGACTTTACCTCTGGAAACACCATATATTTT CASSSSGTDFTSGNTIYF TRBV5-1 TRBD1 TRBJ1-3 -